Detailed here is one T cell receptor beta chain. Its antigen is unidentified. The sample is drawn from a study of T cell responses to AZD1222 COVID-19 vaccine. Notes on the study in general: Distributed over spike, vaccine-associated CD4 TCRs predominated at 160-218 and 743-854. Repertoire sampling was restricted to post-peak T cell response timepoints.

Clones were sequenced by immunoSEQ multiplex PCR, and TCRdb holds only the in-frame ones, with some missing. The data hold 140,000 or so clones, with 92% observed a single time. This CDR3 region has 15 residues. V dropped 3 bases and J dropped 6 bases, with 15 bases sitting between them. Germline V gene lookup returns CDR1 SGHTA and CDR2 FQGNSA. The TCR sequence derives from an adult in good health. J is TRBJ2-4 and V is TRBV7-2; no clear D. This specimen consisted of peripheral blood, obtained on day 0 of AZD1222 vaccination. The CDR3 nucleotides read TGTGCCAGCAGCTTTTACCTGAACGTGGGAAACATTCAGTACTTC. Translated, it gives CASSFYLNVGNIQYF.